The rows below give T cell receptor beta chains drawn from one sample of a study of T cell changes during pregnancy in multiple sclerosis. Using immunoSEQ multiplex PCR, the repertoire was profiled, and TCRdb retains in-frame clones only, with some absent. This sample has around 84,000 clones; 90% to 95% occur once, and the top ten carry 0.95% to 1%. The sample consisted of peripheral blood, taken in the second trimester of pregnancy. The receptors here all came from a female donor in good health, enrolled as a control in a pregnancy study. The CDR3 runs from the conserved cysteine through the conserved F or W. A D gene is named only where the DNA matches it firmly. Where a row states a size, it is once, few, many or the class of an expanded clone; other rows omit it.

V gene	clone size	D gene	J gene	CDR3 protein	CDR3 DNA
TRBV25-1	few	TRBD2	TRBJ2-3	CASRSGRGLDTQYF	TGTGCCAGCCGTAGCGGGAGGGGATTAGATACGCAGTATTTT
TRBV11-2	-	-	TRBJ2-1	CASSSDGGEQFF	TGTGCCAGCAGCTCGGACGGAGGTGAGCAGTTCTTC
TRBV28	-	TRBD2	TRBJ2-3	CASSQLAELGDTQYF	TGTGCCAGCAGTCAACTAGCGGAACTCGGGGATACGCAGTATTTT
TRBV28	-	TRBD1	TRBJ1-5	CASSPTPGGAQPQHF	TGTGCCAGCAGTCCTACCCCAGGGGGCGCTCAGCCCCAGCATTTT
TRBV7-9	-	TRBD2	TRBJ2-1	CASMEREGSPYNEQFF	TGTGCCAGCATGGAGCGGGAGGGGAGTCCCTACAATGAGCAGTTCTTC
TRBV5-1	few	-	TRBJ1-1	CASSLDNRVVNTEAFF	TGCGCCAGCAGCTTGGACAACAGGGTGGTGAACACTGAAGCTTTCTTT
TRBV29-1	-	TRBD2	TRBJ2-4	CSVEIGRTSGSIVAKNIQYF	TGCAGCGTTGAAATCGGCCGGACTAGCGGGAGCATTGTAGCCAAAAACATTCAGTACTTC
TRBV27	-	-	TRBJ2-6	CASSLNTASGANVLTF	TGTGCCAGCAGTTTAAACACAGCCTCTGGGGCCAACGTCCTGACTTTC
TRBV29-1	-	TRBD1	TRBJ2-7	CSAVDRESYEQYF	TGCAGCGCCGTAGACAGGGAGTCCTACGAGCAGTACTTC
TRBV5-1	-	TRBD2	TRBJ2-3	CASSPGLASTDTQYF	TGCGCCAGCAGCCCGGGACTAGCCAGCACAGATACGCAGTATTTT
TRBV5-6	-	TRBD1	TRBJ1-2	CASSVGQVINYGYTF	TGTGCCAGCAGCGTGGGACAGGTTATTAACTATGGCTACACCTTC
TRBV28	once	-	TRBJ2-3	CASSSGLSTDTQYF	TGTGCCAGCAGTTCTGGACTGAGCACAGATACGCAGTATTTT
TRBV5-1	-	-	TRBJ2-1	CASSPEGGGVSSYNEQFF	TGCGCCAGCAGCCCGGAGGGTGGCGGAGTCAGCTCCTACAATGAGCAGTTCTTC
TRBV28	-	TRBD1	TRBJ2-3	CASSRTGISTDTQYF	TGTGCCAGCAGCAGGACAGGGATCAGCACAGATACGCAGTATTTT
TRBV5-1	-	-	TRBJ2-2	CASSLGQVDTGELFF	TGCGCCAGCAGCTTGGGACAGGTAGACACCGGGGAGCTGTTTTTT
TRBV5-1	-	-	TRBJ2-1	CASSPRRGGDLQFF	TGCGCCAGCAGCCCCAGACGGGGAGGAGATCTGCAGTTCTTC
TRBV5-1	-	TRBD1	TRBJ2-7	CASRTSDRDFYEQYF	TGCGCCAGCAGAACGTCGGACAGGGATTTCTACGAGCAGTACTTC
TRBV11-2	-	-	TRBJ2-4	CASSLDHRRGQYF	TGTGCCAGCAGCTTAGATCACAGGAGGGGTCAGTACTTC
TRBV10-3	-	TRBD1	TRBJ1-1	CAIKPSAQDRGLGEAFF	TGTGCCATCAAGCCCTCCGCTCAGGACAGGGGTCTTGGTGAAGCTTTCTTT
TRBV19	-	-	TRBJ1-1	CASTLAWAGSFNTEAFF	TGTGCCAGTACTCTGGCCTGGGCAGGGTCGTTCAACACTGAAGCTTTCTTT
TRBV5-1	once	-	TRBJ2-6	CATASGSGANVLTF	TGCGCCACCGCCTCGGGGTCCGGGGCCAACGTCCTGACTTTC
TRBV28	-	-	TRBJ1-4	CASSETREKLFF	TGTGCCAGCAGCGAGACTCGGGAAAAACTGTTTTTT
TRBV27	-	-	TRBJ2-7	CASSAAGTGAYEQYF	TGTGCCAGCAGTGCAGCCGGGACGGGGGCCTACGAGCAGTACTTC
TRBV19	-	TRBD1	TRBJ1-4	CASTTGGHNEKLFF	TGTGCCAGTACCACAGGGGGACATAATGAAAAACTGTTTTTT
TRBV27	-	-	TRBJ2-7	CASSQDFISGYEQYF	TGTGCCAGCAGCCAAGATTTTATTAGCGGCTACGAGCAGTACTTC
TRBV6-1	-	-	TRBJ2-3	CASSPGTDTQYF	TGTGCCAGCAGCCCTGGCACAGATACGCAGTATTTT
TRBV19	-	TRBD2	TRBJ2-5	CASSSGGGDKETQYF	TGTGCCAGTAGTAGCGGGGGAGGGGATAAGGAGACCCAGTACTTC
TRBV5-1	-	TRBD2	TRBJ2-1	CASSLESGTYNEQFF	TGCGCCAGCAGCTTGGAGAGCGGGACTTACAATGAGCAGTTCTTC
TRBV29-1	once	TRBD2	TRBJ2-1	CSVDVSGRASTSYNEQFF	TGCAGCGTTGATGTTAGCGGGAGGGCCTCGACTTCCTACAATGAGCAGTTCTTC
TRBV29-1	few	-	TRBJ2-1	CSVGVGARNEQFF	TGCAGCGTGGGTGTGGGGGCGAGAAATGAGCAGTTCTTC
TRBV27	-	TRBD1	TRBJ1-4	CASSPLGTGIEKLFF	TGTGCCAGCAGTCCTCTCGGGACAGGGATTGAAAAACTGTTTTTT
TRBV7-2	-	TRBD1	TRBJ1-5	CASSLVQGQRNQPQHF	TGTGCCAGCAGCTTAGTTCAGGGACAGAGGAATCAGCCCCAGCATTTT
TRBV5-1	-	TRBD1	TRBJ2-7	CASSLDRGFSYEQYF	TGCGCCAGCAGCCTCGACAGGGGGTTCTCCTACGAGCAGTACTTC
TRBV2	-	-	TRBJ2-7	CASSERRVSYEQYF	TGTGCCAGCAGTGAAAGGCGGGTTTCCTACGAGCAGTACTTC
TRBV19	-	-	TRBJ1-2	CASSMWREASYTF	TGTGCCAGTAGTATGTGGAGGGAGGCGAGCTACACCTTC
TRBV19	-	-	TRBJ1-4	CASTRRSNEKLFF	TGTGCCAGTACCAGGCGCTCTAATGAAAAACTGTTTTTT
TRBV27	-	-	TRBJ1-3	CASSLSAPDTGNTIYF	TGTGCCAGCAGTTTATCCGCCCCGGACACTGGAAACACCATATATTTT
TRBV19	-	-	TRBJ2-7	CASSLDKGYEQYF	TGTGCCAGTAGTCTGGACAAAGGCTACGAGCAGTACTTC
TRBV7-8	-	-	TRBJ2-7	CASSLAVEGVGHEQYF	TGTGCCAGCAGCTTAGCGGTCGAGGGGGTAGGCCACGAGCAGTACTTC
TRBV25-1	-	-	TRBJ2-7	CASSEKTRPYEQYF	TGTGCCAGCAGTGAAAAGACACGTCCCTACGAGCAGTACTTC
TRBV14	-	-	TRBJ2-7	CASAPVDGAYEQYF	TGTGCCAGCGCCCCGGTAGACGGAGCCTACGAGCAGTACTTC
TRBV28	-	TRBD2	TRBJ2-5	CASRLTSGRIETQYF	TGTGCCAGCAGGCTGACTAGCGGGAGGATCGAGACCCAGTACTTC
TRBV28	-	-	TRBJ2-7	CASSLITGRTSEQYF	TGTGCCAGCAGTTTAATAACAGGGAGGACTAGCGAGCAGTACTTC
TRBV16	once	-	TRBJ2-7	CASSPTYLHSYEQYF	TGTGCCAGCAGCCCTACCTACCTCCACTCCTACGAGCAGTACTTC
TRBV6-5	-	TRBD1	TRBJ1-6	CASSNRGGNSPLHF	TGTGCCAGCAGTAACAGGGGTGGCAATTCACCCCTCCACTTT
TRBV27	-	TRBD1	TRBJ2-7	CASSADRGYEQYF	TGTGCCAGCAGCGCGGACAGGGGTTACGAGCAGTACTTC
TRBV7-2	-	TRBD2	TRBJ2-7	CASSLAPSGSAEQYF	TGTGCCAGCAGCTTAGCGCCGAGCGGGAGTGCCGAGCAGTACTTC
TRBV2	-	TRBD2	TRBJ2-7	CASRRTSGAYEQYF	TGTGCCAGCAGAAGGACTAGCGGCGCCTACGAGCAATACTTC
TRBV11-2	-	-	TRBJ2-3	CASSLGRLEGTDTQYF	TGTGCCAGCAGCTTAGGGCGACTAGAGGGCACAGATACGCAGTATTTT
TRBV27	-	TRBD1	TRBJ2-7	CASSSSGTGYEQYF	TGTGCCAGCAGTTCTTCCGGGACAGGCTACGAGCAGTACTTC
TRBV5-1	-	-	TRBJ2-6	CASSLAGSGANVLTF	TGCGCCAGCAGCTTGGCGGGGTCTGGGGCCAACGTCCTGACTTTC
TRBV4-1	-	-	TRBJ1-4	CASSQVRGNEKLFF	TGCGCCAGCAGCCAAGTTCGGGGGAATGAAAAACTGTTTTTT
TRBV18	-	-	TRBJ2-5	CASSPLLAEETQYF	TGTGCCAGCTCACCTTTACTAGCAGAAGAGACCCAGTACTTC
TRBV19	-	TRBD2	TRBJ2-1	CASSIPPWGSGRHPSYNEQFF	TGTGCCAGTAGTATTCCTCCGTGGGGTAGCGGGAGGCATCCCTCCTACAATGAGCAGTTCTTC